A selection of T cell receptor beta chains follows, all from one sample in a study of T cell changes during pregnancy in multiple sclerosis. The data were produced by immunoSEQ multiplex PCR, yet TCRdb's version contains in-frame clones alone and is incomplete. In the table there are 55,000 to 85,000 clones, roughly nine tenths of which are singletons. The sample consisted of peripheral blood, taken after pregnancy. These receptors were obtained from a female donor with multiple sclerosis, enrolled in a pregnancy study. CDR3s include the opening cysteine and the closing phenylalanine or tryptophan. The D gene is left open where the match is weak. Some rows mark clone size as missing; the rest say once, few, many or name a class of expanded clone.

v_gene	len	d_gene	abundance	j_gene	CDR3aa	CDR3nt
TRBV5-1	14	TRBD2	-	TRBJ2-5	CASSPSGSAETQYF	TGCGCCAGCAGCCCCAGCGGGAGTGCAGAGACCCAGTACTTC
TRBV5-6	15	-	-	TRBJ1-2	CASSFDRWANYGYTF	TGTGCCAGCAGCTTTGACAGGTGGGCAAACTATGGCTACACCTTC
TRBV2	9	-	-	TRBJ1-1	CARDIEAFF	TGTGCGAGGGACATCGAGGCTTTCTTT
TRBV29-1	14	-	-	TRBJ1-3	CSVSPDSSGNTIYF	TGCAGCGTTTCCCCGGACTCTTCTGGAAACACCATATATTTT
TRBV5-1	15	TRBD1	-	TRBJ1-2	CASSIKTGTHYGYTF	TGCGCCAGCAGCATAAAGACAGGGACTCACTATGGCTACACCTTC
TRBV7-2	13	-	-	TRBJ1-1	CASSLRGNTEAFF	TGTGCCAGCAGCCTCCGGGGGAACACTGAAGCTTTCTTT
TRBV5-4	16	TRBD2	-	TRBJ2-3	CASTSGRAFSTDTQYF	TGTGCCAGCACCAGCGGGAGGGCCTTTAGCACAGATACGCAGTATTTT
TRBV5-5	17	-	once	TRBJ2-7	CASSLVKGHLGNYEQYF	TGTGCCAGCAGCTTGGTTAAAGGACATCTTGGAAACTACGAGCAGTACTTC
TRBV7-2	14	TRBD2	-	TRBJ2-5	CASSLVGGQETQYF	TGTGCCAGCAGCTTAGTGGGGGGGCAAGAGACCCAGTACTTC
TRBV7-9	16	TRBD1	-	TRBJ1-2	CASSLNAGTGVDGYTF	TGTGCCAGCAGCCTGAATGCCGGGACAGGGGTAGATGGCTACACCTTC